This T cell receptor (beta chain) was retrieved from a study of blood T cell repertoires in COVID-19. Overall study: Samples representing acute and convalescent COVID-19 were sourced from the United States, Italy and Spain. PBMCs, B-cell-depleted T cells, or T cells provided the cDNA or gDNA that made up the material.

Methods used by the authors: Reference gene primer amplification yielded estimated nucleated cell counts. Generated by immunoSEQ multiplex PCR, the TCRdb table keeps only in-frame clones and is missing some. Clone size and V and J calls were adopted from that table, with D and trimming inferred from the DNA. In the table there are about 210,000 clones, less than 90% of which are singletons. V lost 4 bases and J lost 2; bases outside the gene matches: 8. The CDR3 spans 18 residues. Germline V gene data show CDR1 as SGHNT and CDR2 as YENEEA. The gene calls are TRBV11-3 and TRBJ2-1; 13 bases are shared with TRBD2. The clonotype originates from a man between 65 and 80 years old with acute or convalescent COVID-19. Specimen: peripheral blood. The CDR3: CASSSELAGGRAYNEQFF. The CDR3 DNA reads TGTGCCAGCAGCTCAGAACTAGCGGGAGGGCGCGCCTACAATGAGCAGTTCTTC.